This T cell receptor (beta chain) was documented in a study of identical twins. TCRdb independently ran MiXCR on the 5' RACE reads; one entry per CDR3 protein. This sample carries around 1.7 million distinct CDR3 sequences, under 35% of them seen once, and the ten largest clones take roughly 0.3%. This clonotype showed up just a few times. The antigen is not known. The CDR3 length is 12 residues. V lost 2 bases, J lost 3 bases, and 2 bases lay in between. Germline CDR1 SGHRS, CDR2 YFSETQ. Overall study findings and caveats: Models predicted less out-of-frame TCR alpha sharing in monozygotic twins than was found.

The receptor's source is a newborn girl in good health. Sequencing used cord blood. V is TRBV5-1 and J is TRBJ1-4; D not certain. CDR3 protein: CASSFSNEKLFF. DNA of the CDR3: TGCGCCAGCAGCTTCTCTAATGAAAAACTGTTTTTT.